One T cell receptor (beta chain) is described in this entry. The data derive from a study of blood T cell repertoires in COVID-19. Study background: The analysed material was cDNA or gDNA that came from T cells, B-cell-depleted T cells, or PBMCs.

V was shortened by 1 base and J by 8 bases, with 14 bases between the two germline ends. CDR3 length: 15 residues. CDR1 is MGHRA, CDR2 YSYEKL, per germline. Here immunoSEQ multiplex PCR was the method, and the copy in TCRdb shows in-frame clones only, minus some. The table records 95,000 to 150,000 clones, 70% to 80% of them present only once. The chain links TRBV4-1 to TRBJ1-4, with D unresolved. The sequence came from a human donor in a cohort sampled during active COVID-19. The sequencing sample was made of peripheral blood. The CDR3 reads CASSQVGGRREKLFF. The CDR3 DNA sequence: TGCGCCAGCAGCCAAGTGGGTGGGAGGAGGGAAAAACTGTTTTTT.